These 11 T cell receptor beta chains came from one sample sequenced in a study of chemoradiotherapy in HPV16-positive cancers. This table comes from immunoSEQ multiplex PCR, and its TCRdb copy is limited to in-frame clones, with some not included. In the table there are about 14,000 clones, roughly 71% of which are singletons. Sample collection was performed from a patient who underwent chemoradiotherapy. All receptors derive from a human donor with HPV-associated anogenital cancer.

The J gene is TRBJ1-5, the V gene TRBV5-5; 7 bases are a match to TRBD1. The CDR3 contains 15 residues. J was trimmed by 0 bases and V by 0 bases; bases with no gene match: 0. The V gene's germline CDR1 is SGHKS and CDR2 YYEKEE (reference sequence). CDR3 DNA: TGTGCCAGCAGCTTGGGGGACAGTAGCAATCAGCCCCAGCATTTT. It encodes CASSLGDSSNQPQHF.

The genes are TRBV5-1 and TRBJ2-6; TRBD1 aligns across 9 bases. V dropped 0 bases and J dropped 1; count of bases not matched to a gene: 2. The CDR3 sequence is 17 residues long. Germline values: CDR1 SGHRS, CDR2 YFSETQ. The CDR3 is CASSLGGTGSGANVLTF. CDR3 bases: TGCGCCAGCAGCTTGGGGGGGACAGGGTCTGGGGCCAACGTCCTGACTTTC.

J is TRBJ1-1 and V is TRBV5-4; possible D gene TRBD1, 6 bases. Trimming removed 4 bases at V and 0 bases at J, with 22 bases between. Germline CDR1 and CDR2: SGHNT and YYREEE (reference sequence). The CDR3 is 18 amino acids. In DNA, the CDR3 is TGTGCCAGCAGCGTAACAGGGCTTAATCTTTCGTTGAACACTGAAGCTTTCTTT. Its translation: CASSVTGLNLSLNTEAFF.

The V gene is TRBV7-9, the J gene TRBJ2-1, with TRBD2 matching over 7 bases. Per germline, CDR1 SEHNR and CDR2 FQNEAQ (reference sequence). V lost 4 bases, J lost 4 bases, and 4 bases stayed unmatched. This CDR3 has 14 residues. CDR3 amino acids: CASSYGTKYNEQFF. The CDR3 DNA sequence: TGTGCCAGCAGCTACGGGACTAAATACAATGAGCAGTTCTTC.

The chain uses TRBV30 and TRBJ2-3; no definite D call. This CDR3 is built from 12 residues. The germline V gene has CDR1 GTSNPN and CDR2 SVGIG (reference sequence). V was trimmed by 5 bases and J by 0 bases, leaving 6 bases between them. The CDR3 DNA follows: TGTGCCTGGGGCCCCAGCACAGATACGCAGTATTTT. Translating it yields CAWGPSTDTQYF.

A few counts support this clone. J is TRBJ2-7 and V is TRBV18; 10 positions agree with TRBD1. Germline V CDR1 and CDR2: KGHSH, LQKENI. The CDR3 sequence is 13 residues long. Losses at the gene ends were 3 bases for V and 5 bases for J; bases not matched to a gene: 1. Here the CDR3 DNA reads TGTGCCAGCTCACCCGGGACAGGGGACGAGCAGTACTTC. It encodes CASSPGTGDEQYF.

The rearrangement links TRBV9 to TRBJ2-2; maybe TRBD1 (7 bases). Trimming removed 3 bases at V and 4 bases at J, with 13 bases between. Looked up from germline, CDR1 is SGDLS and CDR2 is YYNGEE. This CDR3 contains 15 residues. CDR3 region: CASSGGTVATGELFF. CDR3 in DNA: TGTGCCAGCAGCGGCGGGACAGTAGCCACCGGGGAGCTGTTTTTT.

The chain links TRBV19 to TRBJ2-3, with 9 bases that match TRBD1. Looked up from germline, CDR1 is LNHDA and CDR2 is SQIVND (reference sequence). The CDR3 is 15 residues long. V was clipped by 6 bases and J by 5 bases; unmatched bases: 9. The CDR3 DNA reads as TGTGCCAGTAGGGCACAGGGGGCGGACCAAGATACGCAGTATTTT. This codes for CASRAQGADQDTQYF.

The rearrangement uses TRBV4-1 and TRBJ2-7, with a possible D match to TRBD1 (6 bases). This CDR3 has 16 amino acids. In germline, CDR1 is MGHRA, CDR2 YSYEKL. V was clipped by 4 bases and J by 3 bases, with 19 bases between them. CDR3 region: CASSRVGTGTFYEQYF. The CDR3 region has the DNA TGCGCCAGCAGCCGAGTCGGAACCGGGACATTCTACGAGCAGTACTTC.

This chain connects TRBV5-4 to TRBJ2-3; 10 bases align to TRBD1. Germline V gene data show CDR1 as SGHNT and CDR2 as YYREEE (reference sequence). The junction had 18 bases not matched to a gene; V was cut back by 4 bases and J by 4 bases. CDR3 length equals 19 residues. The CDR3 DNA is TGTGCCAGCAGCCCCACCGGGGGCCTGACAGGGGGCCTTCCAGATACGCAGTATTTT. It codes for CASSPTGGLTGGLPDTQYF.

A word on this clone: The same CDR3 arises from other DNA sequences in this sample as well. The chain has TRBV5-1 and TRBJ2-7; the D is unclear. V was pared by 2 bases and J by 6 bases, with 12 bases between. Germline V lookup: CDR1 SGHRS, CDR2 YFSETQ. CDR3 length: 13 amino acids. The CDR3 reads CASSFPGSGEQYF. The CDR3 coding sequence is TGCGCCAGCAGCTTCCCGGGTTCGGGCGAGCAGTACTTC.